This T cell receptor (beta chain) was identified during a study of blood T cell repertoires in COVID-19. About the research overall: Acute-phase and convalescent COVID-19 samples originated in the United States, Italy and Spain. Sample material is recorded as cDNA or gDNA derived from T cells, B-cell-depleted T cells, or PBMCs.

The CDR3 is 14 amino acids. Trimming removed 3 bases from V and 3 bases from J, with 11 bases in between. Germline V lookup: CDR1 LNHDA, CDR2 SQIVND (reference sequence). Per the study methods: Amplification with reference gene primers provided the estimates of nucleated cell counts. TCRdb's copy holds only in-frame clones and misses some; the assay was immunoSEQ multiplex PCR. V and J calls and clone size follow that table, whereas D and trimming were derived from the DNA. The sample carries approximately 270,000 clones, approximately 85% recorded once. During active infection, Seattle patients enrolled and were then monitored through disease.

The sample comprised peripheral blood. The J gene is TRBJ2-5, the V gene TRBV19; D is possibly TRBD1 (6 bases). This receptor was identified in a human donor with COVID-19, enrolled during active disease. The donor label of this sample is uncertain. In DNA form, the CDR3 reads TGTGCCAGTAGTATTATGGCAGGGGAAGAGACCCAGTACTTC. Translated, it gives CASSIMAGEETQYF.